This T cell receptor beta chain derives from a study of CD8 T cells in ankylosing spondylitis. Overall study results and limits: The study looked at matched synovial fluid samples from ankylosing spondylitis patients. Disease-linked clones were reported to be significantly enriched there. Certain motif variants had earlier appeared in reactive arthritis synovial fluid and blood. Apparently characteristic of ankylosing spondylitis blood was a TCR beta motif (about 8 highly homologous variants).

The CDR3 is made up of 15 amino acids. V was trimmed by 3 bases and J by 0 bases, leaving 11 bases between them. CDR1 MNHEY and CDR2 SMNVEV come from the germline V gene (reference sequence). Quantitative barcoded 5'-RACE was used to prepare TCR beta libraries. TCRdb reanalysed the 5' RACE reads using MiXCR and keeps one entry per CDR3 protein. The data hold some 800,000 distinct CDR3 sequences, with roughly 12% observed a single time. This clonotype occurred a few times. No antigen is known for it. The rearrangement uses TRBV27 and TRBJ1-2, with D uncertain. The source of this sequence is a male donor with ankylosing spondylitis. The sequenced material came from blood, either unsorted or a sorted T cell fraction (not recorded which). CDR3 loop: CASSFRSSANYGYTF. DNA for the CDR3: TGTGCCAGCAGTTTTCGTTCCAGCGCTAACTATGGCTACACCTTC.